Below are 6 T cell receptor beta chains sequenced from a single sample in a study of beta chain features in type 1 diabetes. No antigen has been assigned to these receptors. General study results and limits: Type 1 diabetes patients showed a moderate but significant shortening of TCRB CDR3s in all four CD4+ subsets.

Of the isolated RNA, all was reverse transcribed, and so the sequenced material was expressed TCRB transcripts. TCRdb keeps only in-frame clones here, not all; method: immunoSEQ multiplex PCR. The repertoire holds about 360,000 clones, approximately 12% seen once, with around 0.0099% in the top ten. Sequences were obtained from naive CD4+ T cells from blood. Every receptor here comes from a young woman with type 1 diabetes.

This chain connects TRBV10-3 to TRBJ1-1; a weak D match, TRBD1 (5 bases). The V and J ends lost 8 bases and 2 bases respectively, with 9 bases between them. In germline, CDR1 is ENHRY, CDR2 SYGVKD. CDR3 size: 12 residues. The CDR3 spells CAIRDSNTEAFF. CDR3 bases: TGTGCCATCCGAGACAGTAACACTGAAGCTTTCTTT.

This chain joins TRBV29-1 and TRBJ1-2; 8 bases are shared with TRBD1. V lost 6 bases and J lost 7; bases outside the gene matches: 10. The germline CDR1 and CDR2 sequences are SQVTM and ANQGSEA. This CDR3 has 13 amino acids. The DNA for the CDR3 is TGCAGCGTCGCTGATGGACAGGGAAGTGGCTACACCTTC. Its translation: CSVADGQGSGYTF.

This clone was counted only a few times. This chain uses TRBV25-1 with TRBJ2-7, with 12 positions matching TRBD2. J was trimmed by 0 bases and V by 3 bases; bases with no gene match: 6. Looked up from germline, CDR1 is MGHDK and CDR2 is SYGVNS. This CDR3 contains 17 residues. The CDR3 coding sequence is TGTGCCAGCAGTGACCCCGGACTAGCGGGAAGCTCCTACGAGCAGTACTTC. Protein product: CASSDPGLAGSSYEQYF.

The table lists this clone with a few counts. J is TRBJ2-7 and V is TRBV2; D unclear. Germline assignment: CDR1 SNHLY and CDR2 FYNNEI. Trimming took off 7 bases at V and 3 bases at J, with 10 bases between the two ends. This CDR3 contains 12 residues. The CDR3 sequence is CASTPESYEQYF. The CDR3 nucleotides are TGTGCCAGCACCCCCGAGAGCTACGAGCAGTACTTC.

This clone came up a few times. The V and J genes are TRBV2 and TRBJ1-1; D possibly corresponds to TRBD1 (5 bases). V lost 8 bases and J 0 bases, leaving 10 bases between the germline ends. Germline V gives CDR1 SNHLY, CDR2 FYNNEI. The CDR3 loop spans 13 amino acids. The CDR3 here is CASEDRMNTEAFF. The CDR3 DNA is TGTGCCAGCGAAGACAGAATGAACACTGAAGCTTTCTTT.

The rearrangement joins TRBV9 to TRBJ2-1; TRBD2 matches at 8 bases. V lost 3 bases, J lost 6 bases, and 11 bases stayed unmatched. This CDR3 is 16 amino acids long. Germline CDR1 reads SGDLS; CDR2 reads YYNGEE. The CDR3 region is CASSGGLAGVGNEQFF. CDR3 DNA sequence: TGTGCCAGCAGCGGCGGACTAGCCGGGGTAGGCAATGAGCAGTTCTTC.